This TCR beta chain appears in the sequencing data of a study of OX40 agonist ivuxolimab in advanced cancers. For the study in its entirety: The costimulatory receptor OX40 (CD134) was targeted by ivuxolimab, a fully human IgG2 agonistic monoclonal antibody. Intravenous ivuxolimab was administered to patients every 2 weeks at six dose levels: 0.01, 0.1, 0.3, 1.5, 3 and 10 mg/kg. Of the roughly 52 dose-escalation patients, hepatocellular carcinoma was present in about 19, melanoma in about 15, renal cell carcinoma in 9 and head and neck cancer in 9. In the dose-escalation cohort, more than 75% of patients were male, and the mean age was around 60 years, with a range of about 20 to 90. Patients were allowed to have had prior anti-PD-1, anti-PD-L1 or anti-CTLA-4 therapy, and more than 35% of the dose-escalation patients had been treated with checkpoint inhibitors. Partial responses occurred in three dose-escalation patients: two with cutaneous melanoma and one with hepatocellular carcinoma. The purpose of peripheral TCRbeta sequencing was to test whether ivuxolimab changed TCR sequence diversity and led to clonal T-cell expansion. The paper reports the monotherapy dose-escalation portion (N of about 50 patients) of the phase I ivuxolimab trial. The paper's findings and limits, for the study overall: Low levels of normalized T-cell clonal expansion were also seen in some patients who did not respond. At doses from 0.1 to 3.0 mg/kg, clonal expansion was seen in both CD4+ and CD8+ blood T cells between baseline and week 6. Which antigens the clonally expanded peripheral T cells were specific for was not determined. After ivuxolimab, expanded clones were on average more numerous among CD8+ T cells than among CD4+ T cells. In partial responders in the 0.1-3.0 mg/kg groups, normalized peripheral clonal expansion was found to be among the lowest, especially among CD8+ T cells.

Reading from cysteine to phenylalanine, the CDR3 counts 16 amino acids. Only the CDR3 part of the read is kept: 48 bases, read in frame from the first base. The germline V gene provides CDR1 SGHVS and CDR2 FQNEAQ. V is cut back by 3 bases and J by 5 bases, with 12 bases in the junction unmatched. Patients with autoimmune disease history or receiving systemic immunosuppression were excluded from the trial. Peripheral blood for TCR sequencing was drawn from every dose cohort at baseline, at cycle 4 day 1 and at cycle 7 day 1. Samples came from an open-label, multicenter, first-in-human phase I dose-escalation trial of ivuxolimab. Adults with locally advanced or metastatic head and neck squamous cell, hepatocellular, melanoma or renal cell carcinoma were enrolled in the trial. Before TCR sequencing, CD4+ and CD8+ T cells were separately sorted from peripheral blood. To sequence the TCRbeta CDR3 region, genomic DNA was isolated from the sorted cells. The immunoSEQ Assay was used to sequence the TCRbeta CDR3 regions. TCRdb carries this immuneACCESS record with in-frame sequences only. Its versions omit some clonotypes, under half of them owing to an unresolved V gene in the studies checked, with the rest unexplained. In this sample the table shows 40,000 to 45,000 clones, approximately 80% of which occur a single time. The ten largest make up roughly 7.3% of the sample.

On this clone itself: Which antigen it targets is not known. No much larger clone is present one base from it, and per-base qualities are unavailable.

The chain joins TRBV7-8 to TRBJ2-5, with 7 bases in between that match TRBD2. The material was CD4+ or CD8+ T cells sorted from blood, obtained in a trial of the OX40 agonist ivuxolimab. The source of this sequence is an adult with an advanced solid tumor such as melanoma, head and neck, liver or kidney cancer. In nucleotides, the sequence is TGTGCCAGCAGCTTGTCGTCTAGCGGTAGGGGCGAGACCCAGTACTTC. Protein translation: CASSLSSSGRGETQYF. The full variable domain, completed from the reference TRBV7-8 and TRBJ2-5 proteins outside the CDR3, reads GAGVSQSPRYKVAKRGQDVALRCDPISGHVSLFWYQQALGQGPEFLTYFQNEAQLDKSGLPSDRFFAERPEGSVSTLKIQRTQQEDSAVYLCASSLSSSGRGETQYFGPGTRLLVL.